The 27 T cell receptor beta chains presented below share a single source sample, sequenced in a study of human T cells and chemical hapten exposure. TCRdb re-called the RACE reads with MiXCR, one entry per CDR3 protein. Counted here are around 300,000 distinct CDR3 sequences, 5% to 6.5% occurring once; the ten biggest clones make up under 9.5%. Time point of the sample: pre-sensitization, week 0. Documented treatment: therapeutic diphenylcyclopropenone sensitization with weekly scalp DPC. This specimen was whole blood, taken in connection with sensitization to the hapten diphenylcyclopropenone (DPC). These TCRs come from a young woman with alopecia areata. Some clones in this sample may be carry-over from other donors' samples.

This clonotype was counted a single time. V usage is TRBV7-9 and J usage is TRBJ1-2; maybe TRBD1 (6 bases). Germline V gives CDR1 SEHNR, CDR2 FQNEAQ (reference sequence). Trimming pared 3 bases from V and 4 bases from J, leaving 15 bases between. The CDR3 is 15 residues long. CDR3 DNA sequence: TGTGCCAGCAGCTTCGGGATGGACAGCTCCTATGGCTACACCTTC. It codes for CASSFGMDSSYGYTF.

This clonotype was observed a handful of times. The genes are TRBV12-5 and TRBJ2-1, with TRBD1 matching 9 bases. Trimming at V came to 1 base and at J to 6 bases, leaving 7 bases not matched to a gene. Looked up from germline, CDR1 is LGHNT and CDR2 is FRNRAP. The CDR3 has 16 amino acids. DNA of the CDR3: TGTGCTAGTGGTTTGGGGCCGGGACAGGGTTCCAATGAGCAGTTCTTC. Translating gives CASGLGPGQGSNEQFF.

The table lists this clonotype with many counts. The chain employs TRBV7-9 and TRBJ2-1; 7 bases map to TRBD2. The CDR3 is made up of 17 amino acids. Germline V gene sequence: CDR1 SEHNR, CDR2 FQNEAQ (reference sequence). With 5 bases clipped from V and 0 bases from J, the junction kept 10 bases outside the gene matches. The CDR3 nucleotides read TGTGCCAGCAGCAATCGGGGGGATATCTACTCCTACAATGAGCAGTTCTTC. As protein: CASSNRGDIYSYNEQFF.

Only a few counts were recorded for this clonotype. V usage is TRBV4-2 and J usage is TRBJ1-1; D not resolved. Trimming took 1 base from V and 9 from J, leaving 15 bases between them. The germline V gene encodes CDR1 LGHNA and CDR2 YNFKEQ. The CDR3 length is 14 residues. CDR3 amino acids: CASSQVSTVGQAFF. The CDR3 DNA sequence: TGTGCCAGCAGCCAAGTATCTACAGTGGGCCAAGCTTTCTTT.

This clonotype has just a few counts. V usage is TRBV6-2 or TRBV6-3 and J usage is TRBJ2-3, with D perhaps TRBD1 or TRBD2 (5 bases each). V lost 2 bases, J lost 5 bases, and 11 bases lay in between. The CDR3 length is 14 residues. CDR1 and CDR2 (germline): MNHEY, SVGEGT. Here the CDR3 reads CASSYPGRVDTQYF. In DNA form, the CDR3 reads TGTGCCAGCAGTTACCCGGGACGGGTAGATACGCAGTATTTT.

This clonotype was recorded a few times. The chain is built from TRBV16 and TRBJ1-6; D call uncertain. The germline CDR1 and CDR2 sequences are KGHSY and FQNENV. The CDR3 loop spans 15 amino acids. V lost 0 bases to trimming and J lost 8 bases, with 11 bases between them. The CDR3 is CASSQSRQDYSPLHF. The CDR3 DNA follows: TGTGCCAGCAGCCAATCGAGGCAGGACTATTCACCCCTCCACTTT.

This clonotype was seen repeatedly, ten times or more. The J gene is TRBJ2-2, the V gene TRBV20-1, with D possibly TRBD2 on 6 matching bases. The CDR3 contains 17 residues. V was clipped by 0 bases and J by 6 bases, with 20 bases between them. Per the germline V gene, CDR1 is DFQATT and CDR2 is SNEGSKA (reference sequence). The DNA of the CDR3 is TGCAGTGCTAGAGATTCGGGCAGACTAGGAAGTTCCGGGGAGCTGTTTTTT. Translated, it gives CSARDSGRLGSSGELFF.

This clonotype was recorded at least ten times. The chain employs TRBV5-6 and TRBJ1-2, with D unclear. CDR3 size: 12 residues. CDR1 and CDR2 (germline): SGHDT, YYEEEE. V dropped 2 bases and J dropped 7 bases, with 9 bases sitting between them. The CDR3 loop is CASSLSLIGYTF. For the CDR3, the DNA is TGTGCCAGCAGCTTATCCCTTATTGGCTACACCTTC. The full variable domain, in which reference TRBV5-6 and TRBJ1-2 provide the parts outside the CDR3, is DAGVTQSPTHLIKTRGQQVTLRCSPKSGHDTVSWYQQALGQGPQFIFQYYEEEERQRGNFPDRFSGHQFPNYSSELNVNALLLGDSALYLCASSLSLIGYTFGSGTRLTVV.

This clonotype appeared a few times. J is TRBJ1-3 and V is TRBV12-5; no clear D gene. V lost 6 bases and J lost 0, with 9 bases in between. Germline CDR1 LGHNT, CDR2 FRNRAP. The CDR3 runs to 14 residues. The CDR3, as DNA: TGTGCTAGTGGCCCCCAATACTCTGGAAACACCATATATTTT. As protein: CASGPQYSGNTIYF.

Only a few counts were recorded for this clonotype. The chain couples TRBV20-1 to TRBJ1-1, with D unresolved. CDR3 length: 13 residues. Germline V gives CDR1 DFQATT, CDR2 SNEGSKA (reference sequence). Trimming left V 5 bases short and J 0 bases short, with 10 bases between. This chain's CDR3 is CSAGAVLNTEAFF. As DNA, the CDR3 is TGCAGTGCTGGAGCGGTTCTGAACACTGAAGCTTTCTTT.

This clonotype came up a few times. The V call is TRBV20-1, the J call TRBJ2-5; weak D call: TRBD2 (5 bases). CDR3 length: 16 residues. Germline CDR1 and CDR2: DFQATT and SNEGSKA (reference sequence). V was shortened by 4 bases and J by 2 bases, with 20 bases between the two germline ends. In DNA, the CDR3 is TGCAGTGCTAACGACCGGGATCTAACTACACAAGAGACCCAGTACTTC. Protein: CSANDRDLTTQETQYF.

This clonotype has a handful of counts. The CDR3 nucleotides read TGTGCCAGCAGTTACGGCAGGGGGCCCAGCGGCTACACCTTC. Protein: CASSYGRGPSGYTF. The chain has TRBV6-2 or TRBV6-3 and TRBJ1-2, with TRBD1 matching 8 bases. CDR3 size: 14 residues. Germline values: CDR1 MNHEY, CDR2 SVGEGT. V gave up 2 bases and J gave up 8 bases; unmatched junction bases: 7.

In its sample, this clonotype was seen many times. This chain joins TRBV28 and TRBJ1-2; the match to TRBD1 covers 7 bases. The germline gives CDR1 MDHEN, CDR2 SYDVKM. The J segment lost 5 bases and the V segment lost 5 bases, leaving 5 bases of the junction unmatched. CDR3 length equals 13 residues. The CDR3 region has the DNA TGTGCCAGCAGTAGAGGGGGCCTTTATGGCTACACCTTC. Amino acids: CASSRGGLYGYTF.

This clonotype was picked up many times. DNA of the CDR3: TGTGCCAGCAGGCCGGGACCCCTTCTAGGGAATGAAAAACTGTTTTTT. Its translation: CASRPGPLLGNEKLFF. The rearrangement links TRBV7-9 to TRBJ1-4; TRBD1 is a possible D gene (5 bases). Trimming removed 6 bases from V and 5 bases from J, with 19 bases in between. The CDR3 length is 16 residues. Per the germline V gene, CDR1 is SEHNR and CDR2 is FQNEAQ (reference sequence).

This clonotype was counted only a few times. The chain combines TRBV5-5 with TRBJ2-1; 8 bases fit TRBD2. The V segment lost 3 bases and the J segment 6 bases; nucleotides outside the gene matches: 8. This CDR3 region has 15 residues. The germline V gene has CDR1 SGHKS and CDR2 YYEKEE (reference sequence). The CDR3 DNA reads TGTGCCAGCAGCTCAGGACTAGCCAGAGTCAATGAGCAGTTCTTC. The encoded protein is CASSSGLARVNEQFF.

The J gene is TRBJ2-1, the V gene TRBV12-3 or TRBV12-4; 9 bases match TRBD1. Trimming at V came to 5 bases and at J to 4 bases, leaving 6 bases not matched to a gene. The CDR3 loop spans 15 amino acids. CDR3 sequence: CASSPHRGLYNEQFF. CDR3 bases: TGTGCCAGCAGTCCCCACAGGGGGCTATACAATGAGCAGTTCTTC.

V is TRBV7-3 and J is TRBJ1-5; D is unresolved. Between the trimmed V and J ends, which lost 2 bases and 9 bases, there was a span of 11 bases. Germline V CDR1 and CDR2: SGHTA, FQGTGA. This CDR3 is 13 amino acids long. Here the CDR3 DNA reads TGTGCCAGCAGCTTAGACACGGACTTGCCCCAGCATTTT. It is translated as CASSLDTDLPQHF. Using reference TRBV7-3 and TRBJ1-5 for the parts outside the CDR3, the full variable domain is GAGVSQTPSNKVTEKGKYVELRCDPISGHTALYWYRQSLGQGPEFLIYFQGTGAADDSGLPNDRFFAVRPEGSVSTLKIQRTERGDSAVYLCASSLDTDLPQHFGDGTRLSIL.

V and J are TRBV2 and TRBJ1-4; D perhaps matches TRBD1 (5 bases). The V and J ends lost 4 bases and 0 bases respectively, with 15 bases between them. This CDR3 region has 17 residues. CDR1 is SNHLY, CDR2 FYNNEI, per germline. CDR3 DNA sequence: TGTGCCAGCAGTGCAGAGGGACCCTCTGCAACTAATGAAAAACTGTTTTTT. Its protein product is CASSAEGPSATNEKLFF.

The chain carries TRBV7-2 and TRBJ2-3, with TRBD2 identical over 7 bases. V gave up 1 base and J gave up 1 base; unmatched junction bases: 5. Germline values: CDR1 SGHTA, CDR2 FQGNSA. The CDR3 is made up of 16 amino acids. Here the CDR3 DNA reads TGTGCCAGCAGCTTAGTATGGAGCGGGGGCACAGATACGCAGTATTTT. Translated, it gives CASSLVWSGGTDTQYF.

The chain uses TRBV12-3 or TRBV12-4 and TRBJ2-7; 10 bases are shared with TRBD1. V shed 6 bases and J 7 bases; nucleotides not matched to a gene: 12. This CDR3 spans 15 amino acids. The CDR3 reads CASSSTGGASLEQYF. CDR3 nucleotides: TGTGCCAGCAGCTCGACAGGGGGCGCTTCTCTAGAGCAGTACTTC.

This clonotype has only a few counts. The CDR3 DNA sequence: TGTGCCAGCAGTTTGGACCCTACCAGGGATGAGCAGTTCTTC. Translating it yields CASSLDPTRDEQFF. The chain has TRBV6-5 and TRBJ2-1, with D perhaps matching TRBD1 (5 bases). This CDR3 region has 14 residues. Trimming stripped 4 bases from V and 8 bases from J, with 15 bases between. Germline V gene lookup returns CDR1 MNHEY and CDR2 SVGAGI.

The chain combines TRBV6-6 with TRBJ1-1; 8 nucleotides agree with TRBD1. CDR1 MNHNY and CDR2 SVGAGI come from the germline V gene (reference sequence). This CDR3 is 16 amino acids long. With 0 bases clipped from V and 4 bases from J, the junction kept 7 bases outside the gene matches. The CDR3 spells CASSYSQGAGGTEAFF. CDR3 in DNA: TGTGCCAGCAGTTACTCCCAGGGGGCGGGTGGCACTGAAGCTTTCTTT.

This clonotype has ten or more counts. The CDR3 nucleotides are TGTGCCAGCAGTTTCCACGGGGGGGCAAATGAGCAGTTCTTC. This codes for CASSFHGGANEQFF. The chain links TRBV12-3 or TRBV12-4 to TRBJ2-1; 8 bases map to TRBD2. The V gene end was trimmed by 3 bases and the J gene end by 7 bases; junction bases not matched to a gene: 5. The CDR3 extends over 14 amino acids.

Concerning this clonotype itself: A much more abundant neighbour one base away suggests this may be a read error. V is TRBV2 and J is TRBJ2-1, with 8 bases identical to TRBD2. The CDR3 loop spans 16 amino acids. With V trimmed by 4 bases and J by 2 bases, 7 bases remained unmatched. CDR1 is SNHLY and CDR2 is FYNNEI in the germline V gene. CDR3 in amino acids: CASSATAGVPYNEQFF. The CDR3 nucleotides are TGTGCCAGCAGTGCCACAGCGGGGGTTCCCTACAATGAGCAGTTCTTC.

J is TRBJ2-4 and V is TRBV6-1, with D maybe TRBD2 (6 bases). From germline, CDR1 is MNHNS and CDR2 SASEGT. This CDR3 has 15 residues. V shed 1 base and J shed 6 bases, with 13 bases lying between them. The CDR3 is CASSEEGGAGNIQYF. DNA for the CDR3: TGTGCCAGCAGTGAAGAAGGAGGGGCAGGAAACATTCAGTACTTC.

This clonotype was counted ten times or more. The chain couples TRBV12-3 or TRBV12-4 to TRBJ1-5; D gene unclear. Deletions cut 6 bases from V and 3 bases from J, with 12 bases between. This CDR3 is built from 14 residues. CDR3: CASRSEGYNQPQHF. DNA for the CDR3: TGTGCCAGCAGGAGCGAGGGTTACAATCAGCCCCAGCATTTT.

This chain links TRBV3-1 with TRBJ2-1; no firm D call. Trimming stripped 3 bases from V and 3 bases from J, with 6 bases between. CDR1 and CDR2 (germline): LGHDT, YNNKEL (reference sequence). This CDR3 contains 13 residues. CDR3 bases: TGTGCCAGCAGCCACGATAGCTACAATGAGCAGTTCTTC. Its protein is CASSHDSYNEQFF.